This T cell receptor beta chain is drawn from a study of T-cell memory formation after mild COVID-19. Broader study findings: Mostly located in CM and EM were contracting CD4+ clones, with contracting CD8+ clones located in EMRA.

With regard to this clonotype: Its matching antigen is unknown.

The V gene lost 2 bases and the J gene lost 4 bases, with 9 bases spanning the gap. Germline lookup yields CDR1 SNHLY and CDR2 FYNNEI. The CDR3 loop spans 14 amino acids. TCRdb used MiXCR to reprocess the 5' RACE reads, holding one entry per CDR3 protein. The sample lists about 62,000 distinct CDR3 sequences, roughly 9.9% occurring once. V usage is TRBV2 and J usage is TRBJ1-5, with TRBD1 as a possible D gene (6 bases). Specimen: PBMCs or a T cell subset sorted from them (not recorded which). The origin of this receptor is a young man who had mild COVID-19 (a few samples of this study predate the infection). Cell type and time point are not known. This CDR3 is CASSETDSNQPQHF. The CDR3 bases are TGTGCCAGCAGTGAAACGGACAGTAATCAGCCCCAGCATTTT.